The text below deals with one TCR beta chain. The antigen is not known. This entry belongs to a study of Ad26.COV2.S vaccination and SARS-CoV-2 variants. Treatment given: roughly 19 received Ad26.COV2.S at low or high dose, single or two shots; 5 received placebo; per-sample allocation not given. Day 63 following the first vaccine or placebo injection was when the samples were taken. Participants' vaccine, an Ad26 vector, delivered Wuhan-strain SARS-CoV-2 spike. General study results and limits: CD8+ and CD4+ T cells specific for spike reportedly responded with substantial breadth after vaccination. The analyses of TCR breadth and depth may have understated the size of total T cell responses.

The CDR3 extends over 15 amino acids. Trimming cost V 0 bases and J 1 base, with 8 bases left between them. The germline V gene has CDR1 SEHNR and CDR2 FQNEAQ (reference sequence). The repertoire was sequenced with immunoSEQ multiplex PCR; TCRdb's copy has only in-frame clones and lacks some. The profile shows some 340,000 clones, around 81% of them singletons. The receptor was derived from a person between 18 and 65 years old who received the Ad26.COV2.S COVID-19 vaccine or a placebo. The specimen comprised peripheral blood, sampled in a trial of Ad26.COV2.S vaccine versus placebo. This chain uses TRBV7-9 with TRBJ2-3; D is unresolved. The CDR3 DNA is TGTGCCAGCAGCTTAGCCCCCCTTGGCACAGATACGCAGTATTTT. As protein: CASSLAPLGTDTQYF.